The T cell receptor (beta chain) under discussion was sequenced for a study of blood T cell repertoires in COVID-19. The assay was immunoSEQ multiplex PCR, and TCRdb's table has in-frame clones only and misses some. The sample shows around 150,000 clones, approximately 88% of them seen only once. The CDR3 covers 15 residues. From germline, CDR1 is LNHDA and CDR2 SQIVND (reference sequence). V was trimmed by 3 bases and J by 0 bases, leaving 10 bases between them. Sequenced sample: PBMCs or T cells enriched from blood (not recorded which). The gene calls are TRBV19 and TRBJ2-3; D is perhaps TRBD2 (6 bases). This sequence originates from a woman aged 55-70 years who had recovered from COVID-19. In nucleotides, the CDR3 is TGTGCCAGTAGTATCGGGCGGGATAGCACAGATACGCAGTATTTT. It specifies CASSIGRDSTDTQYF.